This T cell receptor (beta chain) was identified during a study of T cell responses to AZD1222 COVID-19 vaccine. Germline CDR1 and CDR2: SGHVS and FQNEAQ. This CDR3 comprises 16 residues. V lost 5 bases to trimming and J lost 0 bases, with 13 bases between them. Data came from immunoSEQ multiplex PCR; TCRdb stores just in-frame clones and leaves some out. This sample has roughly 91,000 clones, with roughly nine tenths found just once. The material sequenced was peripheral blood, taken on day 0 of AZD1222 vaccination. The rearrangement links TRBV7-8 to TRBJ1-4, with a tentative D call TRBD1 (6 bases). This clonotype was sampled from an adult in good health. In nucleotides, the CDR3 is TGTGCCAGCAGCCGAGACAGGCCTGCAACTAATGAAAAACTGTTTTTT. Residues: CASSRDRPATNEKLFF.